Listed below are T cell receptor beta chains from one sample, sequenced in a study of cytomegalovirus exposure and HLA in healthy donors. Produced via immunoSEQ multiplex PCR; TCRdb's table is partial and in-frame only. The sample consists of around 100,000 clones, more than 65% of them appearing once. Input material: PBMCs. The source is a woman aged 50 to 60 in good health and CMV-seropositive. The CDR3 runs from the conserved cysteine through the conserved F or W. The D gene is left open where the match is weak. Clone size, where shown, is once, few, many, or a class for clones that have expanded.

V gene	D gene	clone size	J gene	CDR3 protein	CDR3 DNA
TRBV4-2	NA	NA	TRBJ2-1	CASSQEAVSSYNEQFF	TGTGCCAGCAGCCAGGAAGCGGTAAGCTCCTACAATGAGCAGTTCTTC
TRBV5-1	TRBD1	NA	TRBJ1-4	CASSLGGTGGAANEKLFF	TGCGCCAGCAGCTTGGGAGGGACAGGGGGCGCAGCTAATGAAAAACTGTTTTTT
TRBV19	NA	NA	TRBJ2-6	CASSISRAGANVLTF	TGTGCCAGTAGTATCAGCAGGGCTGGGGCCAACGTCCTGACTTTC
TRBV5-4	NA	NA	TRBJ2-1	CASSRETKYNEQFF	TGTGCCAGCAGCCGGGAGACTAAATACAATGAGCAGTTCTTC
TRBV29-1	NA	NA	TRBJ1-1	CSVAYTEAFF	TGCAGCGTCGCGTACACTGAAGCTTTCTTT
TRBV7-8	TRBD2	NA	TRBJ2-2	CASSGLADTGELFF	TGTGCCAGCAGTGGACTAGCTGACACCGGGGAGCTGTTTTTT
TRBV7-2	TRBD2	NA	TRBJ2-1	CASSLGTSGGAGEQFF	TGTGCCAGCAGCTTAGGGACTAGCGGGGGGGCGGGTGAGCAGTTCTTC
TRBV10-1	NA	NA	TRBJ2-2	CASSETGSSDTGELFF	TGCGCCAGCAGTGAGACAGGGAGCTCGGACACCGGGGAGCTGTTTTTT
TRBV13	TRBD1	NA	TRBJ2-3	CASSLTNTGTGQYTQYF	TGTGCCAGCAGCTTGACCAATACCGGGACAGGGCAATATACGCAGTATTTT
TRBV7-7	NA	few	TRBJ2-5	CASSSRLQETQYF	TGTGCTAGCAGCTCTAGGTTACAAGAGACCCAGTACTTC
TRBV5-4	NA	NA	TRBJ1-1	CASSLVEGDEAFF	TGTGCCAGCAGTTTAGTTGAGGGGGACGAAGCTTTCTTT
TRBV2	TRBD2	NA	TRBJ2-5	CASQTSGGTHGTQYF	TGTGCCAGCCAGACTAGCGGGGGGACCCACGGGACCCAGTACTTC
TRBV30	TRBD2	NA	TRBJ2-3	CAWSPSSGGHTDTQYF	TGTGCCTGGAGTCCATCTAGCGGGGGTCACACAGATACGCAGTATTTT
TRBV9	TRBD1	NA	TRBJ1-2	CASSVVRQGANYGYTF	TGTGCCAGCAGCGTAGTTCGACAGGGTGCTAACTATGGCTACACCTTC
TRBV2	NA	once	TRBJ1-5	CASSIYNQPQHF	TGTGCCAGCAGTATTTATAATCAGCCCCAGCATTTT
TRBV18	NA	NA	TRBJ2-6	CASSPLTGSSTGANVLTF	TGTGCCAGCTCGCCCTTAACAGGGTCTTCGACTGGGGCCAACGTCCTGACTTTC
TRBV30	TRBD1	NA	TRBJ1-4	CAWSAGTGDKLFF	TGTGCCTGGAGTGCCGGGACAGGGGATAAACTGTTTTTT
TRBV6-5	NA	few	TRBJ2-1	CASSRDYNEQFF	TGTGCCAGCAGTCGGGACTACAATGAGCAGTTCTTC
TRBV15	NA	NA	TRBJ2-7	CATSRDTVGERASSYEQYF	TGTGCCACCAGCAGAGATACGGTGGGAGAGCGGGCCTCTTCCTACGAGCAGTACTTC
TRBV7-9	NA	NA	TRBJ1-5	CASSSEVNQPQHF	TGTGCCAGCAGCTCAGAGGTCAATCAGCCCCAGCATTTT
TRBV27	NA	NA	TRBJ1-4	CASSLILATNEKLFF	TGTGCCAGCAGTTTAATCCTAGCAACTAATGAAAAACTGTTTTTT
TRBV5-1	TRBD2	NA	TRBJ2-1	CASSLTSGGPSSYNEQFF	TGCGCCAGCTCCTTGACTAGCGGGGGGCCGAGCTCCTACAATGAGCAGTTCTTC
TRBV5-4	TRBD2	once	TRBJ2-1	CASSPRTSGSPSNEQFF	TGTGCCAGCAGCCCTCGGACTAGCGGGAGCCCCTCCAATGAGCAGTTCTTC
TRBV6-5	NA	NA	TRBJ2-4	CASSYSRSGVDIQYF	TGTGCCAGCAGTTACTCTAGGTCAGGGGTTGACATTCAGTACTTC
TRBV9	NA	few	TRBJ2-1	CASSTSGYNEQFF	TGTGCCAGCAGCACCAGCGGGTACAATGAGCAGTTCTTC
TRBV5-1	TRBD2	NA	TRBJ2-7	CASSLRGGWVYEQYF	TGCGCCAGCAGCCTGCGGGGGGGATGGGTCTACGAGCAGTACTTC
TRBV19	NA	once	TRBJ2-1	CASSTDSRQGNEQFF	TGTGCCAGTAGTACCGACAGCCGTCAGGGCAATGAGCAGTTCTTC
TRBV7-9	NA	once	TRBJ2-4	CASSSDGEKNIQYF	TGTGCCAGCAGTTCGGACGGGGAAAAAAACATTCAGTACTTC
TRBV9	TRBD1	few	TRBJ2-7	CASSPQTGDPSHEQYF	TGTGCCAGCAGCCCCCAAACAGGGGACCCCTCCCACGAGCAGTACTTC
TRBV2	NA	NA	TRBJ2-1	CASSELSDEQFF	TGTGCCAGCAGTGAGTTAAGCGATGAGCAGTTCTTC
TRBV7-9	NA	few	TRBJ1-3	CASSSLYRTGNSGNTIYF	TGTGCCAGCAGCTCCCTCTATCGTACAGGGAACTCTGGAAACACCATATATTTT
TRBV30	NA	NA	TRBJ1-1	CAWSVEGTGTEAFF	TGTGCCTGGAGTGTGGAGGGGACGGGCACTGAAGCTTTCTTT
TRBV10-3	TRBD1	NA	TRBJ2-6	CAISGGTAGANVLTF	TGTGCCATCAGTGGAGGGACAGCGGGGGCCAACGTCCTGACTTTC
TRBV5-1	NA	NA	TRBJ1-2	CASSLAEGSNYGYTF	TGCGCCAGCAGCTTGGCCGAGGGCTCTAACTATGGCTACACCTTC
TRBV9	NA	few	TRBJ1-3	CASSGTSSGNTIYF	TGTGCCAGCAGCGGCACTAGCTCTGGAAACACCATATATTTT
TRBV29-1	TRBD1	NA	TRBJ2-7	CSVGQGALKQYF	TGCAGCGTTGGACAGGGGGCCCTTAAGCAGTACTTC
TRBV19	NA	NA	TRBJ1-5	CASSDRTNQPQHF	TGTGCCAGTAGTGACAGGACCAATCAGCCCCAGCATTTT
TRBV4-1	TRBD1	NA	TRBJ1-1	CASSQTGTDTEAFF	TGCGCCAGCAGCCAGACAGGGACCGACACTGAAGCTTTCTTT
TRBV7-9	NA	NA	TRBJ1-5	CASSLELRGNNQPQHF	TGTGCCAGCAGCTTAGAGTTACGAGGGAACAATCAGCCCCAGCATTTT
TRBV19	TRBD2	NA	TRBJ2-1	CASMVSGDPSYNEQFF	TGTGCCAGTATGGTTAGCGGGGACCCTTCCTACAATGAGCAGTTCTTC
TRBV5-4	TRBD1	NA	TRBJ2-6	CASSSGTGAARSGANVLTF	TGTGCCAGCAGCTCCGGGACAGGGGCCGCTCGGTCTGGGGCCAACGTCCTGACTTTC
TRBV30	NA	few	TRBJ2-5	CAWSGGLGKTQYF	TGTGCCTGGAGCGGGGGGCTGGGGAAGACCCAGTACTTC
TRBV5-1	NA	NA	TRBJ2-2	CASSSRFSEPTGELFF	TGCGCCAGCAGCTCTCGGTTCTCCGAGCCCACCGGGGAGCTGTTTTTT
TRBV9	NA	NA	TRBJ2-3	CASSVDQGTDTQYF	TGTGCCAGCAGCGTAGACCAGGGGACAGATACGCAGTATTTT